Sequencing of this T cell receptor (beta chain) was carried out in a study of beta chain features in type 1 diabetes. As for the study in general: Examination spanned around 100,000,000 sorted cells from all samples. General observations from the study: The analysis here could not establish whether HLA type shapes TCRB rearrangement. Within each of all four CD4+ subsets, Type 1 diabetes patients had TCRB CDR3s that were moderately but significantly shorter. PCR might preferentially amplify shorter templates, equally in patients and controls.

Expressed TCRB transcripts were sequenced because the isolated RNA had all been reverse transcribed beforehand. Libraries were prepared by immunoSEQ multiplex PCR; TCRdb keeps only in-frame clonotypes and omits some of them. In the table there are roughly 150,000 clones, 8.5% to 10% of which are singletons. The V gene lost 6 bases and the J gene lost 1 base, with 10 bases spanning the gap. Germline V lookup: CDR1 LNHDA, CDR2 SQIVND (reference sequence). The length of the CDR3 is 14 residues. Sorting with CD45RO/CCR7/CD25/CD127/CD95/CD27 yielded naive, central memory, regulatory and stem-like memory CD4+ cells. The sample holds a few counts of this clone. The antigen is not known. This sample includes further DNA sequences coding for the same CDR3.

The receptor was isolated from a woman aged 30 to 39 with type 1 diabetes. Sequencing input: central memory CD4+ T cells from blood. The chain couples TRBV19 to TRBJ1-5; a possible D gene is TRBD1 (6 bases). This CDR3 reads CASRTGTSNQPQHF. The DNA for the CDR3 is TGTGCCAGTAGAACAGGGACCAGCAATCAGCCCCAGCATTTT.